This T cell receptor beta chain is drawn from a study of blood T cell repertoires in COVID-19. Measured with immunoSEQ multiplex PCR; TCRdb has only the in-frame clones, and not every one. The table lists around 300,000 clones, around nine tenths of them singletons, with 0.95% to 1.3% in the top ten. The receptor comes from a woman aged 25 to 39 who had recovered from COVID-19. The material sequenced was PBMCs or T cells enriched from blood (not recorded which).

CDR3 nucleotides: TGTGCCAGTAGTATAGTGAGGATAACCACTTCCGGCAATCAGCCCCAGCATTTT. Protein product: CASSIVRITTSGNQPQHF. V gene TRBV19 combines with J gene TRBJ1-5, with D unclear. V shed 1 base and J shed 2 bases, with 18 bases lying between them. CDR3 size: 18 residues. Per germline, CDR1 LNHDA and CDR2 SQIVND (reference sequence).